A single sample is the source of the 21 T cell receptor beta chains below, sequenced in a study of blood T cell repertoires in COVID-19. Generated by immunoSEQ multiplex PCR, the TCRdb table keeps only in-frame clones and is missing some. The sample holds approximately 220,000 clones, roughly 80% seen once. Sequencing used peripheral blood. These receptors originate from a woman in her 70s with acute or convalescent COVID-19.

The genes are TRBV2 and TRBJ2-7; 9 bases are shared with TRBD1. The J segment lost 5 bases and the V segment lost 3 bases, leaving 8 bases of the junction unmatched. CDR1 is SNHLY, CDR2 FYNNEI, per germline. The CDR3 loop spans 15 amino acids. The CDR3 DNA is TGTGCCAGCAGTGATATCGGACAGGGGATGGACGAGCAGTACTTC. This gives the protein CASSDIGQGMDEQYF.

The V gene is TRBV11-2, the J gene TRBJ2-7; 7 nucleotides match TRBD1. Germline CDR1 and CDR2: SGHAT and FQNNGV. J lost 1 base, V lost 5 bases, and 2 bases had no gene match. CDR3 length equals 13 residues. The CDR3, as DNA: TGTGCCAGCAGCCCGGGACAGTCCTACGAGCAGTACTTC. Its protein product is CASSPGQSYEQYF.

The chain recombines TRBV29-1 with TRBJ2-7, with D perhaps matching TRBD2 (6 bases). This CDR3 is 14 amino acids long. Germline values: CDR1 SQVTM, CDR2 ANQGSEA. V was trimmed by 6 bases and J by 0 bases, leaving 15 bases between them. The CDR3 spells CSVGGTLPSYEQYF. The CDR3, as DNA: TGCAGCGTCGGCGGGACGCTGCCCTCCTACGAGCAGTACTTC.

The chain has TRBV6-1 and TRBJ1-4; TRBD1 might be the D (5 bases). The CDR3 is 17 residues long. Germline CDR1 reads MNHNS; CDR2 reads SASEGT. V was cut by 0 bases and J by 0 bases, with 11 bases left in between. CDR3 region: CASSEAAGRATNEKLFF. The CDR3 nucleotides are TGTGCCAGCAGTGAAGCGGCAGGGCGTGCAACTAATGAAAAACTGTTTTTT.

This chain links TRBV19 with TRBJ2-5, with TRBD1 identical over 10 bases. CDR1 is LNHDA, CDR2 SQIVND, per germline (reference sequence). The CDR3 is made up of 15 amino acids. V lost 5 bases and J lost 2; bases outside the gene matches: 5. The chain's CDR3 is CASSSPDRGQETQYF. The CDR3 DNA is TGTGCCAGTAGTTCCCCGGACAGGGGGCAAGAGACCCAGTACTTC.

This chain uses TRBV5-1 with TRBJ1-3; 8 positions match TRBD1. This CDR3 region has 17 residues. Germline lookup yields CDR1 SGHRS and CDR2 YFSETQ. The trim removed 4 bases at V and 2 bases at J, leaving 11 bases unmatched. The CDR3 protein is CASSPRTGRDTGNTIYF. CDR3 coding DNA: TGCGCCAGCAGCCCCAGGACAGGGAGGGATACTGGAAACACCATATATTTT.

V is TRBV15 and J is TRBJ1-4; no firm D call. V lost 2 bases and J lost 4, with 8 bases in between. The CDR3 has 14 amino acids. Germline CDR1 is LNHNV and CDR2 is YYDKDF (reference sequence). The CDR3 DNA sequence: TGTGCCACCAGCAGATCAGGAATTAATGAAAAACTGTTTTTT. Protein: CATSRSGINEKLFF.

This rearrangement joins TRBV4-3 to TRBJ1-2; 8 nucleotides line up with TRBD1. Losses at the gene ends were 1 base for V and 8 bases for J; bases not matched to a gene: 3. This CDR3 region has 13 residues. CDR1 is LGHNA, CDR2 YSLEER, per germline. CDR3 sequence reads: CASSQGDRGGYTF. The CDR3 DNA reads as TGCGCCAGCAGCCAAGGCGACAGGGGAGGCTACACCTTC.

The chain combines TRBV15 with TRBJ2-3; D remains ambiguous. There are 12 residues in the CDR3. Trimming took 8 bases from V and 4 from J, leaving 10 bases between them. Germline CDR1 and CDR2: LNHNV and YYDKDF (reference sequence). The CDR3: CATGTAADTQYF. As DNA, the CDR3 is TGTGCCACCGGAACAGCCGCAGATACGCAGTATTTT.

V usage is TRBV7-8 and J usage is TRBJ2-1, with TRBD1 as a possible D gene (5 bases). CDR3 size: 14 residues. Trimming took 5 bases from V and 8 from J, leaving 16 bases between them. Germline V CDR1 and CDR2: SGHVS, FQNEAQ. CDR3 bases: TGTGCCAGCAGCGCCCGAAGGGGATTCGATGAGCAGTTCTTC. Its translation: CASSARRGFDEQFF.

This sequence joins TRBV28 and TRBJ1-3; 7 bases line up with TRBD1. Looked up from germline, CDR1 is MDHEN and CDR2 is SYDVKM. V was clipped by 5 bases and J by 4 bases; unmatched bases: 8. CDR3 length: 15 amino acids. CDR3 loop: CASSIPTGLGNTIYF. CDR3 nucleotide sequence: TGTGCCAGCAGTATACCGACAGGGTTGGGAAACACCATATATTTT.

The table lists this clone with a count of one. J is TRBJ1-5 and V is TRBV15; no definite D call. The V end lost 0 bases, the J end lost 3 bases, and 9 bases lay between the germline ends. The CDR3 consists of 15 residues. The germline gives CDR1 LNHNV, CDR2 YYDKDF (reference sequence). CDR3 loop: CATSRDLGYNQPQHF. CDR3 sequence (DNA): TGTGCCACCAGCAGAGATCTCGGGTACAATCAGCCCCAGCATTTT.

Concerning this clone: This sample includes further DNA sequences coding for the same CDR3. J is TRBJ1-5 and V is TRBV18, with 7 bases identical to TRBD1. Germline values: CDR1 KGHSH, CDR2 LQKENI. The V gene end was trimmed by 3 bases and the J gene end by 7 bases; junction bases not matched to a gene: 6. This CDR3 is built from 14 residues. The CDR3 region is CASSPDRSNQPQHF. The CDR3 bases are TGTGCCAGCTCACCGGACAGGTCAAACCAGCCCCAGCATTTT.

The CDR3 loop reads CASSLQVTGANVLTF. The CDR3 DNA follows: TGCGCCAGCAGCTTGCAGGTAACTGGGGCCAACGTCCTGACTTTC. This rearrangement joins TRBV5-1 to TRBJ2-6, with D uncertain. CDR1 SGHRS and CDR2 YFSETQ come from the germline V gene. Trimming removed 1 base at V and 2 bases at J, with 7 bases between. This CDR3 is 15 amino acids long.

The chain couples TRBV10-3 to TRBJ2-5, with TRBD2 identical over 8 bases. Germline-derived CDR1 and CDR2 are ENHRY and SYGVKD. CDR3 length equals 14 residues. V trimming: 2 bases; J trimming: 1 base; junction bases outside the gene matches: 0. The CDR3 DNA reads as TGTGCCATCAGTGAGGCGGGGGGCCAAGAGACCCAGTACTTC. Translating gives CAISEAGGQETQYF.

The chain employs TRBV5-1 and TRBJ2-1, with TRBD2 matching over 13 bases. In germline, CDR1 is SGHRS, CDR2 YFSETQ. Trimming at V came to 4 bases and at J to 7 bases, leaving 5 bases not matched to a gene. The CDR3 spans 15 residues. CDR3 DNA sequence: TGCGCCAGCAGCGGAGGGACTAGCGGGGCGAATGAGCAGTTCTTC. Its translation: CASSGGTSGANEQFF.

The V gene is TRBV30, the J gene TRBJ2-7; D ambiguous. With 4 bases removed from V and 5 bases from J, the gap between germline ends came to 12 bases. The CDR3 is made up of 12 amino acids. Germline-derived CDR1 and CDR2 are GTSNPN and SVGIG (reference sequence). Here the CDR3 DNA reads TGTGCCTGGACTAGGATCCACAACGAGCAGTACTTC. Translating gives CAWTRIHNEQYF.

This clone appeared once. This chain links TRBV10-1 with TRBJ1-5; D is unresolved. From germline, CDR1 is WNHNN and CDR2 SYGVQD (reference sequence). V shed 3 bases and J shed 7 bases, with 7 bases lying between them. There are 12 residues in the CDR3. In nucleotides, the CDR3 is TGCGCCAGCAGTGATGAGGGACAGCCCCAGCATTTT. Protein product: CASSDEGQPQHF.

This clone was recorded only once. The rearrangement links TRBV2 to TRBJ2-5, with 9 bases matching TRBD1. The trim removed 7 bases at V and 5 bases at J, leaving 5 bases unmatched. Looked up from germline, CDR1 is SNHLY and CDR2 is FYNNEI. The CDR3 runs 13 residues. Here the CDR3 reads CASNWDRAETQYF. The CDR3 nucleotides are TGTGCCAGCAACTGGGACAGGGCCGAGACCCAGTACTTC.

This clone has just one count. CDR3: CASSLATTGGLAGNTIYF. Here the CDR3 DNA reads TGTGCCAGCAGCTTAGCCACTACAGGGGGCCTGGCTGGAAACACCATATATTTT. This sequence joins TRBV7-8 and TRBJ1-3, with 9 bases identical to TRBD1. J gave up 2 bases and V 0 bases, and 8 bases lay outside the gene matches. This CDR3 has 18 residues. CDR1 is SGHVS, CDR2 FQNEAQ, per germline.

This chain links TRBV6-5 with TRBJ1-4; 9 bases match TRBD1. Germline loops: CDR1 MNHEY, CDR2 SVGAGI. CDR3 length equals 15 residues. Trimming removed 6 bases from V and 5 bases from J; junction bases left unmatched: 7. CDR3 DNA sequence: TGTGCCAGCAGATGGGGGACAGGGTCAAATGAAAAACTGTTTTTT. Translating it yields CASRWGTGSNEKLFF.